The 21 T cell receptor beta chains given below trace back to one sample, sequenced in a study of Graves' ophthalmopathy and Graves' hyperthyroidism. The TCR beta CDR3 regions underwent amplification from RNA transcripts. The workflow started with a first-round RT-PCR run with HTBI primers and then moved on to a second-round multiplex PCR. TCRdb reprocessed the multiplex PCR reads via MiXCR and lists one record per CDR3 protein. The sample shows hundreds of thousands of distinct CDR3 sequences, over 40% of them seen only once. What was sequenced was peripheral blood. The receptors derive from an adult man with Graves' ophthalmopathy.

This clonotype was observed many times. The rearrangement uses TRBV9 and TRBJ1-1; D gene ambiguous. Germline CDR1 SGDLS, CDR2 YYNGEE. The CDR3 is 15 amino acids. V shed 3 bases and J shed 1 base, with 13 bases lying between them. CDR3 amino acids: CASSARGEGNTEAFF. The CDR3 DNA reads TGTGCCAGCAGCGCCCGTGGGGAGGGGAACACTGAAGCTTTCTTT.

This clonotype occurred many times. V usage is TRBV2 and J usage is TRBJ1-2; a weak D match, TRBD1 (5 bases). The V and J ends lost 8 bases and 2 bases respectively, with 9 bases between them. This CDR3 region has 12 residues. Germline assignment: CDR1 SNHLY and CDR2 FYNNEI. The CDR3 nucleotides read TGTGCCAGCGGGGGACTGAACTATGGCTACACCTTC. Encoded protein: CASGGLNYGYTF.

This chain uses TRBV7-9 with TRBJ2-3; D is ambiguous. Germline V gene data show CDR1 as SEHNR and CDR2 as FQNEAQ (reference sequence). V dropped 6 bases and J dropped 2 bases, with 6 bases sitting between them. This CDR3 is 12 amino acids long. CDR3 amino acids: CASRTTTDTQYF. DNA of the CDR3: TGTGCCAGCAGAACTACCACAGATACGCAGTATTTT.

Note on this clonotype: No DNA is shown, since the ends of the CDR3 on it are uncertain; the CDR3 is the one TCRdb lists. CDR3 sequence reads: CACSARSGNTEAFF. The V gene is TRBV25-1, the J gene TRBJ1-1. The CDR3 sequence runs 14 residues, both termini included. The germline gives CDR1 MGHDK, CDR2 SYGVNS.

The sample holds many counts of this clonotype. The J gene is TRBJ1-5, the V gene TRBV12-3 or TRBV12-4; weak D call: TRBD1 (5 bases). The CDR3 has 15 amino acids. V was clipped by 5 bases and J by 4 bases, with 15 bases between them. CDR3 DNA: TGTGCCAGCAGTCTCGGCTACAGGACGAATCAGCCCCAGCATTTT. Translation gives CASSLGYRTNQPQHF.

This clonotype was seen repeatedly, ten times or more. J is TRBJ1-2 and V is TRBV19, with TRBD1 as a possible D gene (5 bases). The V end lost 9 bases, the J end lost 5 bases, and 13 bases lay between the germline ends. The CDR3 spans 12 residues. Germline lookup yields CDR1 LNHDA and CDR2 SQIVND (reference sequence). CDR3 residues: CASSGTHYGYTF. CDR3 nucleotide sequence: TGTGCCAGCTCCGGGACGCATTATGGCTACACCTTC.

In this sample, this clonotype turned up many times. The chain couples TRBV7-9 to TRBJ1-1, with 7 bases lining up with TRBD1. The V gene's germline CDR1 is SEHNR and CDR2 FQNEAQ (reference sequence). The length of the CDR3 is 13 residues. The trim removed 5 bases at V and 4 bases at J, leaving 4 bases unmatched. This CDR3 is CASSVQGCTEAFF. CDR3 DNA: TGTGCCAGCAGCGTACAGGGGTGCACTGAAGCTTTCTTT.

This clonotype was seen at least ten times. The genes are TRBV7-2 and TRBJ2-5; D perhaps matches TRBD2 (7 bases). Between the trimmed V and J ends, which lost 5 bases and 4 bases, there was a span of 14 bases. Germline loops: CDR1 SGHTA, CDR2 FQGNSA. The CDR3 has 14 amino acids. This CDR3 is CASSPPGGRETQYF. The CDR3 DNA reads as TGTGCCAGCAGCCCACCCGGGGGGCGAGAGACCCAGTACTTC.

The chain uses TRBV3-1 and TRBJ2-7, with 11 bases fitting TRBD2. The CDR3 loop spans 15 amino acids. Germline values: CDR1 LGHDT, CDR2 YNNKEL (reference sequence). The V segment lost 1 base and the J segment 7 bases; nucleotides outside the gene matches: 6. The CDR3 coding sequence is TGTGCCAGCAGCCAAGTATACCTAGCGGGAGGAGAGCAGTACTTC. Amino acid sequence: CASSQVYLAGGEQYF.

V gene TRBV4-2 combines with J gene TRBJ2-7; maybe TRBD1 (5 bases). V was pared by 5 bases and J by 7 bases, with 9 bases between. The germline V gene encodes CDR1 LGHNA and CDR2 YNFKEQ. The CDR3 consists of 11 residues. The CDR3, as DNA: TGTGCCAGCAGCGGGGCGGAAGAGCAGTACTTC. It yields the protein CASSGAEEQYF.

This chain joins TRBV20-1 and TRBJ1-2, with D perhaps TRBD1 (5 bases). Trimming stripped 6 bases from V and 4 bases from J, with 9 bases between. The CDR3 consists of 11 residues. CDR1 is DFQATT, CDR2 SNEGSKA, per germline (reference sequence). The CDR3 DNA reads TGCAGTGCAGCCGGGACCTATGGCTACACCTTC. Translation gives CSAAGTYGYTF.

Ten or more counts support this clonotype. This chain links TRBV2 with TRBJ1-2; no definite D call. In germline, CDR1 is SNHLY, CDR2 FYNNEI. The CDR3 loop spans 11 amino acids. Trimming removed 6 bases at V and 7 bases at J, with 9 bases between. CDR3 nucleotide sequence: TGTGCCAGCAGCTCCCGATCTGGCTACACCTTC. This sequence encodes CASSSRSGYTF.

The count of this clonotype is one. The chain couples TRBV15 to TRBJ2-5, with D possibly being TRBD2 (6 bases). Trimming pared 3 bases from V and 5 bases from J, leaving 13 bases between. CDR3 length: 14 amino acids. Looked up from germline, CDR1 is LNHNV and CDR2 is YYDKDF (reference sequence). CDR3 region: CATSSDRDLETQYF. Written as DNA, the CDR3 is TGTGCCACCAGCAGTGATAGGGACTTGGAGACCCAGTACTTC. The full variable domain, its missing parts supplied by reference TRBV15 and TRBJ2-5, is DAMVIQNPRYQVTQFGKPVTLSCSQTLNHNVMYWYQQKSSQAPKLLFHYYDKDFNNEADTPDNFQSRRPNTSFCFLDIRSPGLGDTAMYLCATSSDRDLETQYFGPGTRLLVL.

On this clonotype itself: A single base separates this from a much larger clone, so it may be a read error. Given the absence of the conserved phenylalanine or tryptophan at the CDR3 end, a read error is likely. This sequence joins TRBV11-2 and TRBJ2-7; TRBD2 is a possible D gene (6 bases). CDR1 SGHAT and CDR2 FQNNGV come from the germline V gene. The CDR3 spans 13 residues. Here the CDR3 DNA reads TGTGCCAGCAGCCTCGGGACTTCCTTCGAGCAGTACCTC. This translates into CASSLGTSFEQYL.

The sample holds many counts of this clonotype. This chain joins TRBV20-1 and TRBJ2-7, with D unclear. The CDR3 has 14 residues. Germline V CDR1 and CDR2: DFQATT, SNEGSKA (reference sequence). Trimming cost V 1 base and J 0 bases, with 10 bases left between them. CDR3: CSARVPLSSYEQYF. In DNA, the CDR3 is TGCAGTGCTAGAGTCCCGCTAAGCTCCTACGAGCAGTACTTC.

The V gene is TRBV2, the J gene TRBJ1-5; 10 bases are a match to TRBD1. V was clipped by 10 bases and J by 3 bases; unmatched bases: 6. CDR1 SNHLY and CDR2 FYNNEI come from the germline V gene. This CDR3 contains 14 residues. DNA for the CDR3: TGTGCCACCAAGGGACAGGGGAACAATCAGCCCCAGCATTTT. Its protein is CATKGQGNNQPQHF.

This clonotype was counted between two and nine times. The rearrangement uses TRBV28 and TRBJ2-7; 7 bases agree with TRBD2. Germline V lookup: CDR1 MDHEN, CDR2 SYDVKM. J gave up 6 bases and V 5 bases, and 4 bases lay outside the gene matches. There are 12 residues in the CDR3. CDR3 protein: CASSTAGSEQYF. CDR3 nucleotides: TGTGCCAGCAGTACAGCGGGGTCCGAGCAGTACTTC.

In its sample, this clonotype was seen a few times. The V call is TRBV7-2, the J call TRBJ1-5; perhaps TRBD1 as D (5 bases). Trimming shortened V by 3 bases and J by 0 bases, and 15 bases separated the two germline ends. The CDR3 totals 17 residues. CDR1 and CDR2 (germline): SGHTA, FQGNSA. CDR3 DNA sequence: TGTGCCAGCAGCTTTGGCGGGACCCAGTATAGCAATCAGCCCCAGCATTTT. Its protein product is CASSFGGTQYSNQPQHF.

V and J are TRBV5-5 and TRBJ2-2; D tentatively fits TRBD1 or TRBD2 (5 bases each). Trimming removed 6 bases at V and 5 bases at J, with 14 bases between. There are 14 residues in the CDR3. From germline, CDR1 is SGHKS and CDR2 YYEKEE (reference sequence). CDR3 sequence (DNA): TGTGCCAGCACGGGGACCTCGGGGACCGGGGAGCTGTTTTTT. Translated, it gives CASTGTSGTGELFF.

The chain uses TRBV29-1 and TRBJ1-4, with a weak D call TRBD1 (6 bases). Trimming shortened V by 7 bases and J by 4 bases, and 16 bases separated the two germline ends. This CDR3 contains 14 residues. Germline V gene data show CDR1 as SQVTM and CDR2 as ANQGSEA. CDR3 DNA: TGCAGCGCTACCGGGACACCCGGTAATGAAAAACTGTTTTTT. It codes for CSATGTPGNEKLFF.

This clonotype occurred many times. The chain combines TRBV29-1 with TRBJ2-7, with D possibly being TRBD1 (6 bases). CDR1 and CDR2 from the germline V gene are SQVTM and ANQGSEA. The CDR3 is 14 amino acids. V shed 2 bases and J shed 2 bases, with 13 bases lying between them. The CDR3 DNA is TGCAGCGTTGAACTGACAGGCCTGACCTACGAGCAGTACTTC. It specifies CSVELTGLTYEQYF.